Reported below is one T cell receptor beta chain. V lost 6 bases and J lost 2, with 12 bases in between. The CDR3 contains 14 residues. Germline CDR1 reads MNHNS; CDR2 reads SASEGT. The assay was immunoSEQ multiplex PCR, and TCRdb's table has in-frame clones only and misses some. In the table there are tens of thousands of clones, roughly 94% of which are singletons. This sample was taken from a study of technical replicates of blood from several donors. V gene TRBV6-1 combines with J gene TRBJ2-3; a weak D match, TRBD1 (5 bases). The sequence was collected from a human donor in good health. Sequencing used T cells isolated from PBMCs. The CDR3 reads CASREQALTDTQYF. The CDR3 bases are TGTGCCAGCAGAGAACAGGCCCTCACAGATACGCAGTATTTT.